Sequencing of this T cell receptor (beta chain) was carried out in a study of CD8 T cells in ankylosing spondylitis. Study-wide results and limits: Ankylosing spondylitis blood seemed to carry a telltale TCR beta motif made of seven or eight highly homologous variants. Disease-associated clones were reportedly significantly overrepresented in matched ankylosing spondylitis synovial fluid.

Quantitative molecular-barcoded 5'-RACE generated the TCR beta libraries. TCRdb recomputed calls from the 5' RACE reads with MiXCR, one row per CDR3 protein. The sample consists of approximately 92,000 distinct CDR3 sequences, roughly 9.6% of them appearing once. This clonotype was observed at least ten times. Its antigen is undetermined. The germline CDR1 and CDR2 sequences are SGHDT and YYEEEE. The ends were cut back, 3 bases at V and 6 bases at J, with 14 bases in the middle. The CDR3 covers 14 residues. The chain is built from TRBV5-6 and TRBJ2-3; D not resolved. The receptor was derived from a male donor with ankylosing spondylitis or in good health (not recorded which). Sequencing input: blood, either unsorted or a sorted T cell fraction (not recorded which). The CDR3 reads CASSYGMVEDTQYF. CDR3 nucleotide sequence: TGTGCCAGCAGCTATGGGATGGTTGAGGATACGCAGTATTTT.